This T cell receptor (beta chain) was captured by sequencing in a study of blood T cell repertoires in COVID-19. As handled by the study authors: Counts of nucleated cells, estimated from reference gene primer amplification, were obtained. TCRdb's table, derived via immunoSEQ multiplex PCR, lists solely in-frame clones and lacks some. The V and J calls and clone size are taken from that table; D and trimming were inferred from the DNA. Of 150,000 to 200,000 clones in the sample, around 89% are singletons; the top ten hold 4% to 5.5%. CDR3 length equals 12 residues. Trimming cost V 2 bases and J 7 bases, with 6 bases left between them. From germline, CDR1 is MDHEN and CDR2 SYDVKM.

Source material: peripheral blood. This sequence joins TRBV28 and TRBJ1-5; D gene uncertain. The sequence was obtained from a human donor in a cohort sampled during active COVID-19. Here the CDR3 DNA reads TGTGCCAGCAGTTTAGCAGTCCAGCCCCAGCATTTT. Amino acid sequence: CASSLAVQPQHF.